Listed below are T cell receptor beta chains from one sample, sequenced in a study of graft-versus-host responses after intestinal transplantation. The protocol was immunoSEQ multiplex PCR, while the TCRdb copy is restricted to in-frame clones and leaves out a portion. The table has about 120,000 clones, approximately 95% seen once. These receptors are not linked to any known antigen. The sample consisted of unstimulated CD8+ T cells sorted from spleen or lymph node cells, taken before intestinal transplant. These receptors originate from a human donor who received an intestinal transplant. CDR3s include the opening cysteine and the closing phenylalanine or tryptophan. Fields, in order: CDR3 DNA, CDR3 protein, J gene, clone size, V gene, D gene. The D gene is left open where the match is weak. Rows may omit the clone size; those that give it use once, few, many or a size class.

TGTGCCAGCAGTTCCACACTCACCGGGGCCGGGGAGCTGTTTTTT,CASSSTLTGAGELFF,TRBJ2-2,once,TRBV28,NA
TGTGCCAGCAGCTTCGGACAGCTCAACAATGAGCAGTTCTTC,CASSFGQLNNEQFF,TRBJ2-1,NA,TRBV13,NA
TGTGCCAGCAGTGTTGGAACGAACACTGAAGCTTTCTTT,CASSVGTNTEAFF,TRBJ1-1,few,TRBV28,NA
TGCGCCAGCAGCTTTTGGGGAATTCGCTCCTACGAGCAGTACTTC,CASSFWGIRSYEQYF,TRBJ2-7,NA,TRBV5-1,NA
TGTGCCTGGAGTGTAGCGGGAGGTTACAATGAGCAGTTCTTC,CAWSVAGGYNEQFF,TRBJ2-1,NA,TRBV30,TRBD2
TGTGCCAGCAGTTACAAGAGCTTCCCGAGCAACGAGCAGTACTTC,CASSYKSFPSNEQYF,TRBJ2-7,NA,TRBV6-5,NA
TGCGCCAGCAGCCAAGATCGGATACGATACAATGAGCAGTTCTTC,CASSQDRIRYNEQFF,TRBJ2-1,once,TRBV4-3,NA
TGCAGCGCTCATCTATGGTTGCCGAAACCTAATGAGCAGTTCTTC,CSAHLWLPKPNEQFF,TRBJ2-1,NA,TRBV29-1,NA
TGTGCCAGCAGCCAAGTCACCTACGAGCAGTACTTC,CASSQVTYEQYF,TRBJ2-7,once,TRBV14,NA
TGTGCCGTCCCGGCCCCGGGGGCAGGCACCGGGGAGCTGTTTTTT,CAVPAPGAGTGELFF,TRBJ2-2,NA,TRBV28,NA
TGTGCCACCAGCAGGCAGGGTATCGATGGCTACACCTTC,CATSRQGIDGYTF,TRBJ1-2,NA,TRBV15,NA
TGCGCCAGCAGCTTGACCGCTAGCGGTTCCTACAATGAGCAGTTCTTC,CASSLTASGSYNEQFF,TRBJ2-1,NA,TRBV5-1,TRBD2
TGTGCCAGCATCCGGCCGGGGGACACTGAAGCTTTCTTT,CASIRPGDTEAFF,TRBJ1-1,NA,TRBV27,NA
TGTGCCAGCAGTGATTGGGACAGGAGGCTGTTTAACTATGGCTACACCTTC,CASSDWDRRLFNYGYTF,TRBJ1-2,once,TRBV2,TRBD1
TGTGCCAGCAGTTTACTAGCCACAGGGGCTGGCTACACCTTC,CASSLLATGAGYTF,TRBJ1-2,NA,TRBV27,TRBD1
TGTGCCAGCAGTCCACGGGACACAGAAAGAAGGAGGATCTATGGCTACACCTTC,CASSPRDTERRRIYGYTF,TRBJ1-2,once,TRBV27,NA